This paragraph reports one T cell receptor beta chain. The data were obtained in a study of cytomegalovirus exposure and HLA in healthy donors. The CDR3 covers 13 residues. CDR1 and CDR2 (germline): ENHRY, SYGVKD. With 2 bases removed from V and 4 bases from J, the gap between germline ends came to 8 bases. Use of 60 Vbeta and 13 Jbeta primers characterized the PCR. Clones were sequenced by immunoSEQ multiplex PCR, and TCRdb holds only the in-frame ones, with some missing. Its table records 200,000 to 250,000 clones. This sequence originates from a woman aged 25 to 39 in good health and CMV-seropositive. The chain uses TRBV10-3 and TRBJ2-5; D remains unclear. The sample consisted of PBMCs. The CDR3 spells CAISEGQLETQYF. DNA of the CDR3: TGTGCCATCAGTGAGGGGCAGCTAGAGACCCAGTACTTC.